This is a list of T cell receptor beta chains from one sample in a study of T cell changes during pregnancy in multiple sclerosis. Measured with immunoSEQ multiplex PCR; TCRdb has only the in-frame clones, and not every one. The top ten clones hold about 0.52% of a sample with approximately 82,000 clones, 90% to 95% of them seen once. The sequences come from CD4+ T cells from peripheral blood mononuclear cells, collected in the second trimester of pregnancy. The receptors were gathered from a female donor with multiple sclerosis, enrolled in a pregnancy study. The conserved cysteine and the conserved F or W are not part of the CDR3 here. Some rows have no size entry. The others give once, few or many, or a class for an expanded clone.

abundance | v_gene | CDR3aa
. | TRBV27 | ASSLRGTAHQPQH
. | TRBV6-1 | ASSEGTSGRVSGELF
. | TRBV30 | AWVGLTLHYGYT
few | TRBV2 | ASSETDPRNGNTIY
. | TRBV2 | ASRTDTTHTEAF
. | TRBV4-3 | ASSREAQGRETQY
. | TRBV2 | ASSRTPGGETQY
once | TRBV30 | AWAGTGKAQRETQY
. | TRBV7-9 | ASSGDWTRVNSPLH
. | TRBV5-6 | ASRAGLNTEAF
. | TRBV30 | AWSVGVRSSYNEQF
. | TRBV18 | ASSPPYSSYEQY
. | TRBV19 | ASSTGQLFMNTEAF
few | TRBV7-3 | ASSARQGKGSYNEQF
. | TRBV2 | ASSLAGTVGETQY
. | TRBV5-6 | ASRVLAGRPKPYEQY
. | TRBV5-6 | ASSLVSGTLYGYT
. | TRBV20-1 | SAAEDTQY
. | TRBV5-6 | ASSYGYSYEQY
. | TRBV27 | ASSLQGALTGELF
. | TRBV19 | ASRPLDRDTEAF
. | TRBV28 | ASSPPGQLMGYT
. | TRBV19 | ASSMLAGGRHEQY
. | TRBV28 | ASSLLGAPRKPQH
. | TRBV7-2 | ASSSGRTSSGTQY
. | TRBV9 | ASSPTDRGDYGYT
. | TRBV6-6 | ATRWRDSYEQY
once | TRBV27 | ASSLGAGGGKLF
. | TRBV27 | ASSIGQGSTGANVLT
. | TRBV28 | ASSLRSEQF
. | TRBV25-1 | ASSTLAGGGDTQY
. | TRBV6-5 | ASSTSTQGARGYT
. | TRBV5-1 | ASSSSRGGLNTEAF
. | TRBV6-6 | ASSFLQGNYGYT
. | TRBV9 | ASSRRETRGEKLF
. | TRBV7-9 | ASSLASGNYGYT
. | TRBV18 | ASSPPRTSSEQF
. | TRBV7-9 | ASSLETGEAF
. | TRBV7-9 | ASSSTGTGNTIY
. | TRBV5-6 | ASSASLMNTEAF
. | TRBV9 | ASSVRSTGELF
. | TRBV4-1 | ASSQDLQGNEQF
. | TRBV2 | ASRGPGATQY
. | TRBV5-1 | ASSYREAGELL
. | TRBV6-5 | ASRLDRGNYGYT
. | TRBV5-1 | ASSIRGEYGYT
once | TRBV4-1 | ASRHAGEGTGELF
. | TRBV6-4 | ASRQTGMGNQPQH
. | TRBV14 | ASSQGGVYNEQF
. | TRBV18 | ASERTGEYEQY
. | TRBV27 | ASSLSGTGVGETEAF
. | TRBV6-1 | ASSSGASAEKLF
. | TRBV5-5 | ASSRNSYSFPEAF
. | TRBV25-1 | ASSAPLGGVYEQY
. | TRBV30 | ACRQGFQPQH
. | TRBV7-2 | ASSPGLQHRETQY
. | TRBV16 | ASSRGTGGVYGYT
. | TRBV5-1 | ASSVDKYQETQY
. | TRBV15 | ATSREGFGGYT
. | TRBV5-1 | ASSLAGGAWREQY